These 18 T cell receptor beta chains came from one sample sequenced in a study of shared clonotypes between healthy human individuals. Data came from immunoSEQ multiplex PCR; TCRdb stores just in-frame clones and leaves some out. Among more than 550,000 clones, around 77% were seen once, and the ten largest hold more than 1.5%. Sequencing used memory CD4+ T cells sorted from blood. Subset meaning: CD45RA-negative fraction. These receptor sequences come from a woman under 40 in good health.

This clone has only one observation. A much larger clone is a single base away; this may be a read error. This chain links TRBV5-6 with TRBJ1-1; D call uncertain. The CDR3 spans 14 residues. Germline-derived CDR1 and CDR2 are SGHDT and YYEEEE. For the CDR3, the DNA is TGTGCCAGCAGCTTAACTCATGTGCACACTGAAGTTTTCTTT. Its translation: CASSLTHVHTEVFF.

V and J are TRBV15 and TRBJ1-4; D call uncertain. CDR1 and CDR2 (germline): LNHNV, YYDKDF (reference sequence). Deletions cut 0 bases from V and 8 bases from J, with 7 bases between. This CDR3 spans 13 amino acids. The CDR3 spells CATSRDSGEKLFF. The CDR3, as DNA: TGTGCCACCAGCAGAGATAGTGGGGAAAAACTGTTTTTT.

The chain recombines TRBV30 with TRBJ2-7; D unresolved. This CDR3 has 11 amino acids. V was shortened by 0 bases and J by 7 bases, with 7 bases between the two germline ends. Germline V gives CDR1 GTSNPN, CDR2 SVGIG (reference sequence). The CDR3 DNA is TGTGCCTGGAGTGTAAGTAGGGAGCAGTACTTC. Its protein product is CAWSVSREQYF.

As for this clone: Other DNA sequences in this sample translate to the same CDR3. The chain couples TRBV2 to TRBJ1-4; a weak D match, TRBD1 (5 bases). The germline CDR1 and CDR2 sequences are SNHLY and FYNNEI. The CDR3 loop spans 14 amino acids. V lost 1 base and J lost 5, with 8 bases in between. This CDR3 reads CASSEGRGNEKLFF. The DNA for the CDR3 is TGTGCCAGCAGTGAAGGGCGGGGGAATGAAAAACTGTTTTTT.

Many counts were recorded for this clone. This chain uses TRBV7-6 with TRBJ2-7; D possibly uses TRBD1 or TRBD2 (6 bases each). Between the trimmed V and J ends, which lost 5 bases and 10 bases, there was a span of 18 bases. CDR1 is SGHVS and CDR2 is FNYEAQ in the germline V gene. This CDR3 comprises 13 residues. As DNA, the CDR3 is TGTGCCAGCAGCCGGACTCTCGGGGGCGCACAGTACTTC. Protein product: CASSRTLGGAQYF.

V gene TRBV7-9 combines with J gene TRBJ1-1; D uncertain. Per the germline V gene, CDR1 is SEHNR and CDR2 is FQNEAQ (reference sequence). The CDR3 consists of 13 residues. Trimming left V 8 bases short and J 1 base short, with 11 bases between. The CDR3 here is CASGLQRNTEAFF. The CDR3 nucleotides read TGTGCCAGCGGCCTACAGAGGAACACTGAAGCTTTCTTT.

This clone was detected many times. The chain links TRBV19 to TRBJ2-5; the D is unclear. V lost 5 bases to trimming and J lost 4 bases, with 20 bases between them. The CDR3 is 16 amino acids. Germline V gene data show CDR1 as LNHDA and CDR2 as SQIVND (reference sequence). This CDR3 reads CASSPPGTDSGETQYF. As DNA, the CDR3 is TGTGCCAGTAGTCCCCCCGGCACAGATTCTGGAGAGACCCAGTACTTC.

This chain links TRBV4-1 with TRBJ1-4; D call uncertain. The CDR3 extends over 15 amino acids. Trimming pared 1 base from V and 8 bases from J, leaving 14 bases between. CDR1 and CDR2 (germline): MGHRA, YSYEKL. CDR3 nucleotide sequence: TGCGCCAGCAGCCAAGGATTACGGACGGTCGAAAAACTGTTTTTT. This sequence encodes CASSQGLRTVEKLFF.

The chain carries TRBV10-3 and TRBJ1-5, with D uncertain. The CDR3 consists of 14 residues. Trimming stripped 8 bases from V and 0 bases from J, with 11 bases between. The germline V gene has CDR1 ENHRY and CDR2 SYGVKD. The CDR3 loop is CAIASDNSNQPQHF. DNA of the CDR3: TGTGCCATCGCTTCTGATAATAGCAATCAGCCCCAGCATTTT.

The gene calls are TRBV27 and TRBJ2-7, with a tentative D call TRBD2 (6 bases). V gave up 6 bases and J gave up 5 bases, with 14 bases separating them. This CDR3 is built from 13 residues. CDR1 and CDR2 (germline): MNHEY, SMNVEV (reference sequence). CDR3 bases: TGTGCCAGCAGGTCGACTAGTTTGGACGAGCAGTACTTC. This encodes CASRSTSLDEQYF.

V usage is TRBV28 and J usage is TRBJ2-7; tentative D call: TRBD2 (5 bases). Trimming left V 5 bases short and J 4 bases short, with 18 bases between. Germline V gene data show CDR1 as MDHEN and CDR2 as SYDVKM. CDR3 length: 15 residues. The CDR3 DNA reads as TGTGCCAGCAGTGCTAACGACATCGGGGTATACGAGCAGTACTTC. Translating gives CASSANDIGVYEQYF.

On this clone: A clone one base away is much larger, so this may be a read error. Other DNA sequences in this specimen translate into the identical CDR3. This chain's CDR3 is CASSFYSNQPQHF. The CDR3 DNA is TGTGCCAGCAGCTTCTATAGCAATCAGCCCCAGCATTTT. The rearrangement links TRBV7-8 to TRBJ1-5; D is ambiguous. Trimming pared 3 bases from V and 0 bases from J, leaving 3 bases between. The CDR3 contains 13 residues. Germline CDR1 reads SGHVS; CDR2 reads FQNEAQ.

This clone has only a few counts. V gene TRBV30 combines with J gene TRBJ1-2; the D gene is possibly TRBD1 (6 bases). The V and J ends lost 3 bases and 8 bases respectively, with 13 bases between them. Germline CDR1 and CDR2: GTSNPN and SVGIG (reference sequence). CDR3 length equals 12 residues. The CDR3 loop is CAWSPTGRGYTF. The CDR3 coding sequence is TGTGCCTGGAGCCCTACAGGGAGAGGCTACACCTTC. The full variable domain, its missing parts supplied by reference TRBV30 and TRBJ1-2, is SQTIHQWPATLVQPVGSPLSLECTVEGTSNPNLYWYRQAAGRGLQLLFYSVGIGQISSEVPQNLSASRPQDRQFILSSKKLLLSDSGFYLCAWSPTGRGYTFGSGTRLTVV.

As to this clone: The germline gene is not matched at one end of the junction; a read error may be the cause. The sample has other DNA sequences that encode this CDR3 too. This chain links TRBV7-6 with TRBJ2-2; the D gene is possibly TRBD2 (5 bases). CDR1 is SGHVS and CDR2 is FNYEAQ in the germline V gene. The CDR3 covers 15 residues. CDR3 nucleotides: TGTGCCAGCAGCTCAGTCCGGTCGAACACCGGGGAGCTATTTTTT. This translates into CASSSVRSNTGELFF.

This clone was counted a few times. This CDR3 reads CASSFGGLGDQPQHF. The CDR3 nucleotides are TGCGCCAGCAGCTTCGGAGGTTTGGGGGATCAGCCCCAGCATTTT. This chain uses TRBV5-1 with TRBJ1-5, with D maybe TRBD1 (5 bases). There are 15 residues in the CDR3. Germline CDR1 reads SGHRS; CDR2 reads YFSETQ. The ends were cut back, 2 bases at V and 5 bases at J, with 14 bases in the middle.

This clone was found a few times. CDR3 nucleotide sequence: TGCGCCAGCAGTTCTTCCCAGGGGCTGGGCGGGGAGCTGTTTTTT. As protein: CASSSSQGLGGELFF. This chain links TRBV10-1 with TRBJ2-2; possibly TRBD1 for D (6 bases). Germline V gives CDR1 WNHNN, CDR2 SYGVQD (reference sequence). V dropped 5 bases and J dropped 7 bases, with 17 bases sitting between them. CDR3 length: 15 residues.

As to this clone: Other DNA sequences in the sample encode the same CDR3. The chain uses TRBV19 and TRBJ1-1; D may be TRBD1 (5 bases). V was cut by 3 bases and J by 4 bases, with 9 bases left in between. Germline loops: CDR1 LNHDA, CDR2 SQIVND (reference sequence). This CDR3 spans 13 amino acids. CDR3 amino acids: CASSINGGTEAFF. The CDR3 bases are TGTGCCAGTAGTATTAATGGGGGCACTGAAGCTTTCTTT.

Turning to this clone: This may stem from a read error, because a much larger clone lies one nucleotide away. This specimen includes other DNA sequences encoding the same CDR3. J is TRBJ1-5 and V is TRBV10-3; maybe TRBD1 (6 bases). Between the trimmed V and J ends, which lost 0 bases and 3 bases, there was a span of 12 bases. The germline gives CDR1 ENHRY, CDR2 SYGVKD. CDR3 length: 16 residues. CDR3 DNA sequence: TGTGCCATCAGTGAGTCGACCGGGGGCAACAATCAGCCCCAGCATTTT. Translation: CAISESTGGNNQPQHF.